These T cell receptor beta chains were read from a single sample in a study of control samples from healthy donors and cancer patients. Data came from immunoSEQ multiplex PCR; TCRdb stores just in-frame clones and leaves some out. This sample yields roughly 150,000 clones, of which about 86% are seen a single time; 1.5% to 2% belongs to the top ten. Sequenced material: blood. The receptors originated from a man between 18 and 35 years old in good health. The CDR3 runs from the conserved cysteine through the conserved F or W. A D gene is named only where the DNA matches it firmly. The size field is filled for only some rows; it gives once, few, many or a size class.

V gene	D gene	clone size	J gene	CDR3 protein	CDR3 DNA
TRBV27	.	.	TRBJ2-3	CASSLRASSDTQYF	TGTGCCAGCAGTTTAAGGGCCAGCTCAGATACGCAGTATTTT
TRBV15	.	.	TRBJ1-6	CATSRGHNSPLHF	TGTGCCACCAGCAGAGGACACAATTCACCCCTCCACTTT
TRBV12-3/TRBV12-4	.	.	TRBJ2-1	CASSFSNEQFF	TGTGCCAGCAGTTTTAGCAATGAGCAGTTCTTC
TRBV7-2	.	.	TRBJ1-2	CASSPSGGANYGYTF	TGTGCCAGCAGCCCGTCCGGAGGGGCCAACTATGGCTACACCTTC
TRBV5-1	.	.	TRBJ2-1	CASAELNNEQFF	TGCGCCAGCGCAGAGCTAAACAATGAGCAGTTCTTC
TRBV19	TRBD1	.	TRBJ2-7	CASSIGTESYEQYF	TGTGCCAGTAGTATCGGGACAGAAAGCTACGAGCAGTACTTC
TRBV3-1/TRBV3-2	.	.	TRBJ2-1	CASSQVGGVYNEQFF	TGTGCCAGCAGCCAAGTAGGAGGGGTATACAATGAGCAGTTCTTC
TRBV5-5	TRBD1	.	TRBJ2-5	CASSFIAGGVQETQYF	TGTGCCAGCAGCTTTATTGCAGGGGGAGTTCAAGAGACCCAGTACTTC
TRBV30	TRBD2	.	TRBJ2-3	CAWERGGTDTQYF	TGTGCCTGGGAGCGGGGGGGCACAGATACGCAGTATTTT
TRBV5-1	TRBD2	.	TRBJ2-2	CASSLNSGDTGELFF	TGCGCCAGCAGCTTGAATAGCGGGGACACCGGGGAGCTGTTTTTT
TRBV2	.	.	TRBJ2-7	CASASREQYF	TGTGCCAGCGCGTCTCGCGAGCAGTACTTC
TRBV29-1	.	.	TRBJ1-3	CSVVGTSVAGNTIYF	TGCAGCGTTGTAGGGACGTCCGTTGCCGGAAACACCATATATTTT
TRBV28	TRBD2	.	TRBJ2-7	CASSRGGFLNEQYF	TGTGCCAGCAGCCGGGGAGGGTTTCTCAACGAGCAGTACTTC
TRBV5-5	.	.	TRBJ2-5	CASSLGGDQETQYF	TGTGCCAGCAGCTTGGGAGGAGACCAAGAGACCCAGTACTTC
TRBV6-5	TRBD1	.	TRBJ2-2	CASSWGQGANTGELFF	TGTGCCAGCAGTTGGGGGCAGGGGGCGAACACCGGGGAGCTGTTTTTT
TRBV3-1/TRBV3-2	TRBD2	.	TRBJ2-1	CASSQGPTSGGQQTYNEQFF	TGTGCCAGCAGCCAAGGCCCGACTAGCGGGGGCCAACAAACTTACAATGAGCAGTTCTTC
TRBV6-2/TRBV6-3	.	.	TRBJ2-1	CASSERGVYNEQFF	TGTGCCAGCAGTGAGAGGGGGGTCTACAATGAGCAGTTCTTC
TRBV9	TRBD2	.	TRBJ2-5	CASSAGGLAGETQYF	TGTGCCAGCAGCGCGGGGGGACTAGCAGGAGAGACCCAGTACTTC
TRBV28	.	.	TRBJ2-1	CASSFHEQFF	TGTGCCAGCAGTTTTCATGAGCAGTTCTTC
TRBV29-1	TRBD2	.	TRBJ2-1	CSVGGLALDNEQFF	TGCAGCGTGGGTGGACTAGCGCTCGACAATGAGCAGTTCTTC
TRBV21-1	.	.	TRBJ2-7	CASSKVDSRSSYEQYF	TGTGCCAGCAGCAAAGTTGACAGTAGGAGCTCCTACGAGCAGTACTTC
TRBV6-6	.	few	TRBJ1-6	CASSYYTGNSPLHF	TGTGCCAGCAGTTACTATACAGGGAATTCACCCCTCCACTTT
TRBV29-1	.	.	TRBJ2-3	CSQSRITDTQYF	TGCAGCCAGAGCAGGATCACAGATACGCAGTATTTT
TRBV11-2	.	.	TRBJ2-1	CASSFRPHRGHNNEQFF	TGTGCCAGCAGCTTCCGACCACATCGAGGGCATAACAATGAGCAGTTCTTC
TRBV5-8	.	.	TRBJ2-1	CASSAGTSAYNEQFF	TGTGCCAGCAGCGCCGGGACAAGTGCCTACAATGAGCAGTTCTTC
TRBV7-2	.	.	TRBJ2-3	CASSLTRGSTDTQYF	TGTGCCAGCAGCTTAACGAGGGGTAGCACAGATACGCAGTATTTT
TRBV7-9	.	once	TRBJ1-3	CASSLGGAGNTIYF	TGTGCCAGCAGCTTAGGAGGGGCTGGAAACACCATATATTTT
TRBV5-6	.	.	TRBJ2-2	CASSLVSASGELFF	TGTGCCAGCAGCTTGGTTTCGGCGAGCGGGGAGCTGTTTTTT
TRBV3-1/TRBV3-2	.	.	TRBJ2-5	CASSQAGGLQETQYF	TGTGCCAGCAGCCAAGCTGGGGGCCTCCAAGAGACCCAGTACTTC
TRBV5-8	TRBD2	.	TRBJ2-1	CASSLASGGLYNEQFF	TGTGCCAGCAGCTTGGCCAGCGGGGGTCTCTACAATGAGCAGTTCTTC
TRBV6-5	TRBD1	.	TRBJ2-5	CASSYSSTGMETQYF	TGTGCCAGCAGTTACTCCTCGACAGGGATGGAGACCCAGTACTTC
TRBV28	.	.	TRBJ1-5	CASSLWKGEWGNQPQHF	TGTGCCAGCAGTTTATGGAAGGGGGAATGGGGCAATCAGCCCCAGCATTTT
TRBV3-1/TRBV3-2	.	.	TRBJ2-5	CASSQGFWGEETQYF	TGTGCCAGCAGCCAAGGGTTTTGGGGGGAAGAGACCCAGTACTTC
TRBV4-2	.	.	TRBJ2-3	CASSQTGGRTFLGDTQYF	TGTGCCAGCAGCCAAACCGGTGGTAGGACTTTCCTTGGAGATACGCAGTATTTT
TRBV5-6	TRBD2	.	TRBJ2-5	CASSLVSGGATQYF	TGTGCCAGCAGCTTGGTTAGCGGGGGGGCGACCCAGTACTTC
TRBV10-3	.	once	TRBJ1-3	CAISGLGTADTIYF	TGTGCCATCAGTGGCCTAGGGACGGCGGACACCATATATTTT
TRBV5-6	.	.	TRBJ1-5	CASSLSAGQPQHF	TGTGCCAGCAGCTTGAGCGCGGGCCAGCCCCAGCATTTT
TRBV5-1	.	.	TRBJ2-5	CASSLARLSQETQYF	TGCGCCAGCAGCTTGGCCCGGTTAAGCCAAGAGACCCAGTACTTC
TRBV27	.	many	TRBJ1-6	CASRQAVSPLHF	TGTGCCAGCAGACAGGCGGTTTCACCCCTCCACTTT